These T cell receptor beta chains were read from a single sample in a study of Tregs in tolerant kidney transplant recipients. The data were produced by immunoSEQ multiplex PCR, yet TCRdb's version contains in-frame clones alone and is incomplete. The sample consists of 20,000 to 25,000 clones, 81% of them appearing once. The specimen comprised CD8+ T cells from blood (PBMCs), sampled 6 months after the transplant. The receptors originated from a human patient who received a combined kidney and bone marrow transplant. Certain T cells may be donor cells from the graft. CDR3s leave out the opening cysteine and the closing phenylalanine or tryptophan.

V,CDR3
TRBV9,ASSQGQLKGGYT
TRBV19,ASSIGGRGRPEQY
TRBV4-2,ASSQGTSGGRNEQF
TRBV11-2,ASSYTPNTIY
TRBV5-6,ASSLIWGDRGTGELF
TRBV27,ASSFSQGEANYGYT
TRBV5-1,ASSPGGAGETQY
TRBV4-1,ASSLWVAGHNEQF
TRBV27,ASSWDRKNIQY
TRBV7-6,ASSPGGARTEAF
TRBV19,ATSLGVAEAF
TRBV14,ASSQRQGYSSYEQY
TRBV30,AWSDGVASSAYGYT
TRBV9,ASSVGSGGARELF
TRBV9,ASSVEGVSYNEQF
TRBV27,ASRPLGISEAF
TRBV27,ASSSSGTNLYNEQF
TRBV2,ASSAGGFYEQY
TRBV4-1,ASSHRTVGNQPQH
TRBV9,ASSPRTSTDTQY
TRBV4-2,ASSHRDRNYEQY
TRBV5-6,ASSSETGPGANVLT
TRBV4-2,ASSPRFRDEQF
TRBV27,ASSLRQGTSEQY
TRBV28,ASSLFGRSVYEQY
TRBV7-6,ASSRGGSNQPQH
TRBV19,ASSDRVETQY
TRBV7-9,ASSLGGGSYYEQY
TRBV19,ASIPPGELAATDTQY
TRBV7-6,ASSFGQGYEQY
TRBV6-5,ASSYSGGHSTDTQY
TRBV27,ASSLWSGSSPDTQY
TRBV7-9,ASSFMTSASFDEQF
TRBV4-1,ASSQTLAGDSYEQY
TRBV4-1,ASSRWTGRSGYT
TRBV6-1,ASSTGTGDSEQY
TRBV29-1,SVEARDREDGYT
TRBV4-3,ASSQDLGGSDEQF
TRBV6-5,ASSPGEEDTQY
TRBV4-3,ASSLEKNEDYLSYEQY
TRBV20-1,SAVDSYEQY
TRBV6-5,ASSYRGGSEETQY
TRBV9,ASSVDGGWETQY
TRBV29-1,SVGQGNYGYT
TRBV4-3,ASSRDRGNTEAF
TRBV18,ASSPLNTGGLSYEQY
TRBV5-4,ASSLGRGTDGYT
TRBV7-2,ASSFSGGADEQY
TRBV11-2,ASTKGLGITGELF
TRBV2,ASSKDSSYEQY
TRBV5-1,ASSLGLLGTGELF
TRBV4-3,ASSPEQGTDTQY
TRBV5-4,ASSFEATYEQY
TRBV5-8,ASSGTVAQPDTQY
TRBV4-3,ASSLGADTQY
TRBV13,ASSHGAGIPSLNTEAF